Following are 24 T cell receptor beta chains from one sample sequenced in a study of CD8 T cells in Susac syndrome. The RNA input was about 0.5 to 1 ug, and it was reverse transcribed with random hexamers. MiXCR, run by TCRdb on the immunoSEQ multiplex PCR reads, gives a single entry per CDR3 protein. The sample carries 90,000 to 150,000 distinct CDR3 sequences, around 92% recorded once. Sequences were obtained from CD4+ T cells from PBMCs. All receptors derive from a human donor with multiple sclerosis.

V and J are TRBV5-1 and TRBJ2-1; D is ambiguous. The V gene lost 4 bases and the J gene lost 4 bases, with 6 bases spanning the gap. Germline values: CDR1 SGHRS, CDR2 YFSETQ. This CDR3 is 12 amino acids long. The CDR3 protein is CASSVSYNEQFF. The CDR3 region has the DNA TGCGCCAGCAGCGTCTCTTACAATGAGCAGTTCTTC.

CDR3 coding DNA: TGTGCCAGCAGCTTACTGGGGATGAGTGAAGCTTTCTTT. It specifies CASSLLGMSEAFF. The rearrangement links TRBV7-9 to TRBJ1-1; D not certain. Germline loops: CDR1 SEHNR, CDR2 FQNEAQ (reference sequence). The V end was cut by 2 bases, the J end by 7 bases, with 11 bases between. This CDR3 is 13 amino acids long.

The V call is TRBV2, the J call TRBJ1-6, with no clear D. Germline V gene lookup returns CDR1 SNHLY and CDR2 FYNNEI. Trimming removed 5 bases from V and 6 bases from J, with 8 bases in between. CDR3 length: 13 residues. CDR3 in amino acids: CASSLATNSPLHF. Here the CDR3 DNA reads TGTGCCAGCAGTCTTGCCACTAATTCACCCCTCCACTTT.

The gene calls are TRBV4-1 and TRBJ1-2, with a weak D call TRBD1 (6 bases). Germline CDR1 MGHRA, CDR2 YSYEKL. V lost 0 bases, J lost 8 bases, and 10 bases lay in between. This CDR3 contains 13 residues. The CDR3 loop is CASSQEGAVGYTF. The CDR3 nucleotides are TGCGCCAGCAGCCAAGAGGGGGCGGTCGGCTACACCTTC.

This chain links TRBV6-2 or TRBV6-3 with TRBJ1-4; D remains ambiguous. The V gene's germline CDR1 is MNHEY and CDR2 SVGEGT. The CDR3 has 14 residues. Between the trimmed V and J ends, which lost 3 bases and 5 bases, there was a span of 10 bases. The CDR3 DNA sequence: TGTGCCAGCAGTTATAGAAGATACAATGAAAAACTGTTTTTT. Encoded protein: CASSYRRYNEKLFF.

The rearrangement uses TRBV29-1 and TRBJ1-4; D is possibly TRBD1 (5 bases). The germline gives CDR1 SQVTM, CDR2 ANQGSEA. Trimming shortened V by 4 bases and J by 5 bases, and 11 bases separated the two germline ends. The CDR3 consists of 13 residues. The CDR3 loop is CSVGATANEKLFF. DNA of the CDR3: TGCAGCGTTGGTGCGACAGCGAATGAAAAACTGTTTTTT.

The CDR3 nucleotides read TGTGCCAGCAGCCAACGGGTCGGGGGCGGGTACAATGAGCAGTTCTTC. It encodes CASSQRVGGGYNEQFF. The V and J genes are TRBV7-2 and TRBJ2-1, with D perhaps matching TRBD1 or TRBD2 (6 bases each). This CDR3 comprises 16 residues. CDR1 is SGHTA and CDR2 is FQGNSA in the germline V gene. Trimming removed 5 bases from V and 4 bases from J, with 18 bases in between.

The chain carries TRBV24-1 and TRBJ2-3; no clear D gene. Trimming took 2 bases from V and 4 from J, leaving 6 bases between them. CDR3 length equals 13 residues. The germline CDR1 and CDR2 sequences are KGHDR and SFDVKD. CDR3 coding DNA: TGTGCCACCAGTGATTCGTTATCAGATACGCAGTATTTT. Translating gives CATSDSLSDTQYF.

The chain carries TRBV7-9 and TRBJ2-1, with 11 bases identical to TRBD1. CDR1 is SEHNR, CDR2 FQNEAQ, per germline (reference sequence). Trimming cost V 5 bases and J 13 bases; bases outside gene matches: 7. This CDR3 is built from 13 residues. CDR3 DNA sequence: TGTGCCAGCAGCCCGGGGGACAGGGGGTACCAGTTCTTC. Its translation is CASSPGDRGYQFF.

V is TRBV30 and J is TRBJ1-2; D is perhaps TRBD1 (6 bases). Trimming removed 0 bases at V and 3 bases at J, with 11 bases between. The germline CDR1 and CDR2 sequences are GTSNPN and SVGIG (reference sequence). The CDR3 length is 14 residues. The DNA for the CDR3 is TGTGCCTGGAGTGTAAAGGGGGAATACTATGGCTACACCTTC. The encoded protein is CAWSVKGEYYGYTF.

V usage is TRBV12-3 or TRBV12-4 and J usage is TRBJ2-3, with 7 nucleotides matching TRBD1. V dropped 6 bases and J dropped 3; count of bases not matched to a gene: 6. CDR3 length: 14 residues. The CDR3 region is CASSKGAGTDTQYF. CDR3 sequence (DNA): TGTGCCAGCAGCAAGGGGGCTGGGACAGATACGCAGTATTTT.

The chain joins TRBV6-2 or TRBV6-3 to TRBJ2-7, with 9 positions matching TRBD2. V shed 7 bases and J 4 bases; nucleotides not matched to a gene: 8. The CDR3 spans 14 residues. Per the germline V gene, CDR1 is MNHEY and CDR2 is SVGEGT. CDR3 amino acids: CASTKGTSQYEQYF. CDR3 coding DNA: TGTGCCAGCACCAAAGGGACTAGCCAGTACGAGCAGTACTTC.

V usage is TRBV11-2 and J usage is TRBJ1-4; D not certain. V shed 2 bases and J shed 1 base, with 8 bases lying between them. The CDR3 sequence is 15 residues long. Germline V CDR1 and CDR2: SGHAT, FQNNGV. CDR3 bases: TGTGCCAGCAGCTTATCTGGACTAACTAATGAAAAACTGTTTTTT. Its protein product is CASSLSGLTNEKLFF. Full variable domain (remainder filled in from reference TRBV11-2 and TRBJ1-4): EAGVAQSPRYKIIEKRQSVAFWCNPISGHATLYWYQQILGQGPKLLIQFQNNGVVDDSQLPKDRFSAERLKGVDSTLKIQPAKLEDSAVYLCASSLSGLTNEKLFFGSGTQLSVL.

This clonotype has just one count. The J gene is TRBJ2-5, the V gene TRBV3-1, with D maybe TRBD1 (6 bases). The CDR3 totals 13 residues. The V gene lost 1 base and the J gene lost 3 bases, with 6 bases spanning the gap. The germline CDR1 and CDR2 sequences are LGHDT and YNNKEL (reference sequence). The CDR3 sequence: CASSQAGEETQYF. In DNA, the CDR3 is TGTGCCAGCAGCCAAGCAGGGGAAGAGACCCAGTACTTC.

The V and J genes are TRBV7-8 and TRBJ2-1; 7 positions agree with TRBD1. The length of the CDR3 is 15 residues. Germline lookup yields CDR1 SGHVS and CDR2 FQNEAQ. V trimming: 5 bases; J trimming: 8 bases; junction bases outside the gene matches: 12. CDR3 nucleotides: TGTGCCAGCAGCGCCAGGACAGGTTCGGTAGATGAGCAGTTCTTC. This translates into CASSARTGSVDEQFF.

The V gene is TRBV5-1, the J gene TRBJ2-7; the D gene is possibly TRBD2 (5 bases). Germline V gene sequence: CDR1 SGHRS, CDR2 YFSETQ. CDR3 length equals 11 residues. Between the trimmed V and J ends, which lost 2 bases and 5 bases, there was a span of 5 bases. The CDR3 here is CASSFGDEQYF. The CDR3 region has the DNA TGCGCCAGCAGCTTCGGGGACGAGCAGTACTTC.

The V gene is TRBV7-2, the J gene TRBJ1-2; 11 bases are a match to TRBD1. Germline CDR1 and CDR2: SGHTA and FQGNSA. The length of the CDR3 is 14 residues. The V gene end was trimmed by 4 bases and the J gene end by 5 bases; junction bases not matched to a gene: 3. The DNA of the CDR3 is TGTGCCAGCAGCTCCGGGACAGGGGGGTATGGCTACACCTTC. Its protein product is CASSSGTGGYGYTF.

The chain has TRBV25-1 and TRBJ1-2; the match to TRBD1 covers 7 bases. This CDR3 has 11 residues. After removal of 7 bases from V and 8 bases from J, the junction contained 4 bases not matched to a gene. CDR1 MGHDK and CDR2 SYGVNS come from the germline V gene. CDR3 sequence (DNA): TGTGCCAGCATGACAGGGCGAGGCTACACCTTC. Amino acids: CASMTGRGYTF.

The chain combines TRBV19 with TRBJ2-5, with D unclear. The CDR3 sequence is 15 residues long. The V gene lost 5 bases and the J gene lost 3 bases, with 16 bases spanning the gap. Germline CDR1 and CDR2: LNHDA and SQIVND (reference sequence). DNA for the CDR3: TGTGCCAGTAGTGGGGTTCCGGGCGGTGAAGAGACCCAGTACTTC. Its protein product is CASSGVPGGEETQYF.

The count of this clonotype is one. This sequence joins TRBV9 and TRBJ2-5, with TRBD2 as a possible D gene (7 bases). The ends were cut back, 2 bases at V and 1 base at J, with 18 bases in the middle. The CDR3 is 17 amino acids. The germline V gene has CDR1 SGDLS and CDR2 YYNGEE. The CDR3 here is CASSVGGLDDFQETQYF. Written as DNA, the CDR3 is TGTGCCAGCAGCGTGGGGGGGCTGGACGACTTCCAAGAGACCCAGTACTTC.

J is TRBJ1-2 and V is TRBV7-9; possible D gene TRBD1, 5 bases. The V end lost 6 bases, the J end lost 2 bases, and 10 bases lay between the germline ends. The CDR3 is 13 amino acids. CDR1 is SEHNR and CDR2 is FQNEAQ in the germline V gene (reference sequence). CDR3 amino acids: CASRGTGNYGYTF. Written as DNA, the CDR3 is TGTGCCAGCAGGGGGACGGGGAACTATGGCTACACCTTC.

This clonotype has a single count. The rearrangement uses TRBV2 and TRBJ2-4; 9 bases are shared with TRBD1. The CDR3 has 15 amino acids. CDR1 is SNHLY and CDR2 is FYNNEI in the germline V gene. V shed 1 base and J 6 bases; nucleotides not matched to a gene: 4. The chain's CDR3 is CASSEGTGGINIQYF. As DNA, the CDR3 is TGTGCCAGCAGTGAAGGTACAGGGGGCATAAACATTCAGTACTTC.

The genes are TRBV3-1 and TRBJ1-1; no clear D gene. Per germline, CDR1 LGHDT and CDR2 YNNKEL (reference sequence). The CDR3 is made up of 13 amino acids. Trimming left V 1 base short and J 3 bases short, with 6 bases between. The CDR3 coding sequence is TGTGCCAGCAGCCAAGGTGCGGACACTGAAGCTTTCTTT. Its protein product is CASSQGADTEAFF.

This sequence joins TRBV5-4 and TRBJ2-7; D is ambiguous. With 4 bases removed from V and 2 bases from J, the gap between germline ends came to 10 bases. The CDR3 spans 13 residues. Germline loops: CDR1 SGHNT, CDR2 YYREEE (reference sequence). CDR3 protein: CASSQDGPYEQYF. CDR3 DNA sequence: TGTGCCAGCAGCCAAGACGGCCCCTACGAGCAGTACTTC.